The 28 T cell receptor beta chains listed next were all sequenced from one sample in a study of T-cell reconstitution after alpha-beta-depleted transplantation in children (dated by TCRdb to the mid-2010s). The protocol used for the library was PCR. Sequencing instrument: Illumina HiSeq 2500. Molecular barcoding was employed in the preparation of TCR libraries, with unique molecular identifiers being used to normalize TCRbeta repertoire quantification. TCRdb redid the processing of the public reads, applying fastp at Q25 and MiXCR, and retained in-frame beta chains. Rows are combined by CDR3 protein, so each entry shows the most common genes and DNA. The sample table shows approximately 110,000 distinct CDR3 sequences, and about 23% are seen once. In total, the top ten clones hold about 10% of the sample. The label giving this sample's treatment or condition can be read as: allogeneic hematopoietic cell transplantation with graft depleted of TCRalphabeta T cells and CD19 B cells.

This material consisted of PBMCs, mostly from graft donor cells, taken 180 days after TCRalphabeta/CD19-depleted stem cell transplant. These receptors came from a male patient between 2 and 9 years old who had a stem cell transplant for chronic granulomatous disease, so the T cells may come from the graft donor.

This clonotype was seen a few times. DNA for the CDR3: TGCAGTGCTAGGTCGGGGCTGGGGGGAAACACCATATATTTT. This encodes CSARSGLGGNTIYF. The chain links TRBV20-1 to TRBJ1-3; TRBD1 might be the D (5 bases). CDR1 and CDR2 (germline): DFQATT, SNEGSKA (reference sequence). Trimming cost V 3 bases and J 4 bases, with 13 bases left between them. CDR3 length: 14 amino acids.

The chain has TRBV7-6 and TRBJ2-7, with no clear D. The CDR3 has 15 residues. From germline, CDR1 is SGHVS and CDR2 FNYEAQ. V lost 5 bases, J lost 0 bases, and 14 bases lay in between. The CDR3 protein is CASSVGVPDSYEQYF. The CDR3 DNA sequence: TGTGCCAGCAGCGTTGGGGTTCCCGACTCCTACGAGCAGTACTTC.

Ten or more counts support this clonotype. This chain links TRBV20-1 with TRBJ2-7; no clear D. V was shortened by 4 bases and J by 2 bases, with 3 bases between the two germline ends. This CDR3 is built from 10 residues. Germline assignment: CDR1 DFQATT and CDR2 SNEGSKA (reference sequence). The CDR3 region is CSANPYEQYF. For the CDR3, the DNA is TGCAGTGCTAACCCCTACGAGCAGTACTTC.

As DNA, the CDR3 is TGTGCCAGCAGCTTGATGGGACAGGGATCCAATGAGCAGTTCTTC. Protein sequence: CASSLMGQGSNEQFF. This chain connects TRBV5-6 to TRBJ2-1, with 9 bases fitting TRBD1. CDR1 and CDR2 (germline): SGHDT, YYEEEE. Trimming cost V 1 base and J 6 bases; bases outside gene matches: 5. The CDR3 is made up of 15 amino acids.

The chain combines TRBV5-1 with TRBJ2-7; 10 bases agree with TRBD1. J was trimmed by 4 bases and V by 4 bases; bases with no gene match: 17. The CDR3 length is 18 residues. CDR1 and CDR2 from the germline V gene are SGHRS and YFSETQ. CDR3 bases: TGCGCCAGCAGCGGACCGACAGGGGGCGTAGAAGTAAGATACGAGCAGTACTTC. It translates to CASSGPTGGVEVRYEQYF. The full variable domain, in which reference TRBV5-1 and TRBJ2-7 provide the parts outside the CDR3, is KAGVTQTPRYLIKTRGQQVTLSCSPISGHRSVSWYQQTPGQGLQFLFEYFSETQRNKGNFPGRFSGRQFSNSRSEMNVSTLELGDSALYLCASSGPTGGVEVRYEQYFGPGTRLTVT.

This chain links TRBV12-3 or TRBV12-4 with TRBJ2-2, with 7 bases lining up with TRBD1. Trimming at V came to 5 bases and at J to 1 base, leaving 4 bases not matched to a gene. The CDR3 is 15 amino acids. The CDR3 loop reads CASSQTGVNTGELFF. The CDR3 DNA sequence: TGTGCCAGCAGTCAAACAGGGGTGAACACCGGGGAGCTGTTTTTT.

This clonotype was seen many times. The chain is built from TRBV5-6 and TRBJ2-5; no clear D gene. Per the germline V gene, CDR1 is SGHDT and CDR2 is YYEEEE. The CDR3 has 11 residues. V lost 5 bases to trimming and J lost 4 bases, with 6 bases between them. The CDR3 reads CASSLTETQYF. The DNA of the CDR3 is TGTGCCAGCAGTCTTACAGAGACCCAGTACTTC. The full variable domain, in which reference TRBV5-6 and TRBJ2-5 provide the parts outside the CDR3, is DAGVTQSPTHLIKTRGQQVTLRCSPKSGHDTVSWYQQALGQGPQFIFQYYEEEERQRGNFPDRFSGHQFPNYSSELNVNALLLGDSALYLCASSLTETQYFGPGTRLLVL.

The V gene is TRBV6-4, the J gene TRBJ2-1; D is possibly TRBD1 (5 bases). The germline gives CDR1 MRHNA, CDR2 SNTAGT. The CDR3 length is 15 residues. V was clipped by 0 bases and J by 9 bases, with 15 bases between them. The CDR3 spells CASSDSSLTGSEQFF. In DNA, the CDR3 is TGTGCCAGCAGTGACTCGTCCCTAACAGGCTCTGAGCAGTTCTTC.

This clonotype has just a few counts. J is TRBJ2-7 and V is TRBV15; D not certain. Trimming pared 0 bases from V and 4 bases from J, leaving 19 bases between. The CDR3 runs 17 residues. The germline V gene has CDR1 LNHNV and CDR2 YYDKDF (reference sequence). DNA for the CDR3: TGTGCCACCAGCAGAGATCGAAAGGCCGTTGTACGGTACGAGCAGTACTTC. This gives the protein CATSRDRKAVVRYEQYF.

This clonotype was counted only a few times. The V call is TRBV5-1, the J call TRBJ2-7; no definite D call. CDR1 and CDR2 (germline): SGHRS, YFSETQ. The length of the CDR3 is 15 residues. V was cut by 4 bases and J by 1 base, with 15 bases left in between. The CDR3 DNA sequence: TGCGCCAGCAGCGAGGACGGCATTTTTTCCTACGAGCAGTACTTC. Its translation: CASSEDGIFSYEQYF.

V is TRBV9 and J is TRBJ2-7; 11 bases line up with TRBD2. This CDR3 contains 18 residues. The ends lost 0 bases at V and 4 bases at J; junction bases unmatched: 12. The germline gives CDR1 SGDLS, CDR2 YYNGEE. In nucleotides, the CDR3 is TGTGCCAGCAGCGTAGCCTTGGAAACTAGCGGGAGAACTTACGAGCAGTACTTC. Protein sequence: CASSVALETSGRTYEQYF.

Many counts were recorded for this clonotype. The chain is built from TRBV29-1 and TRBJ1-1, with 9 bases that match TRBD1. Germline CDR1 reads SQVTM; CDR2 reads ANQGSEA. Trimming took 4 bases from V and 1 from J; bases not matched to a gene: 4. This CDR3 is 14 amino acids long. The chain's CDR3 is CSVAPGQGNTEAFF. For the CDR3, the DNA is TGCAGCGTTGCTCCGGGACAGGGGAACACTGAAGCTTTCTTT.

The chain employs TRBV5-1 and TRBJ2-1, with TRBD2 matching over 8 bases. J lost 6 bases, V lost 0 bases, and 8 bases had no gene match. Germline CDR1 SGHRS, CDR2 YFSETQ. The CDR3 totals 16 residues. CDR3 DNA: TGCGCCAGCAGCTTGGTCTTAGGCGGGGGGACCAATGAGCAGTTCTTC. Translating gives CASSLVLGGGTNEQFF.

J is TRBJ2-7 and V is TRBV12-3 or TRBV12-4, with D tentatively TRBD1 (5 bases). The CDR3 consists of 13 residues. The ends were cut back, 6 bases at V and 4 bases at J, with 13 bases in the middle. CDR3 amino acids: CASSPLPGYEQYF. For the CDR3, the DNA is TGTGCCAGCAGCCCCCTGCCAGGGTACGAGCAGTACTTC.

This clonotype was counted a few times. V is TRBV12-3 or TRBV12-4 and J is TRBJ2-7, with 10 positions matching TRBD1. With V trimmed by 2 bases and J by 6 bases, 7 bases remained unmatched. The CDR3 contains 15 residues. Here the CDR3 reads CASSLSGTGDREQYF. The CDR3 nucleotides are TGTGCCAGCAGTTTATCCGGGACAGGGGACCGCGAGCAGTACTTC.

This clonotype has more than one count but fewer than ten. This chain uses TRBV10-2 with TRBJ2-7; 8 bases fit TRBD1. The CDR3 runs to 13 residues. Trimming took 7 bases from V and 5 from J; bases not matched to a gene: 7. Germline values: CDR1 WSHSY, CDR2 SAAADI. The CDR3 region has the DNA TGCGCCAGCACCCCGGACAGGGTCGACGAGCAGTACTTC. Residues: CASTPDRVDEQYF.

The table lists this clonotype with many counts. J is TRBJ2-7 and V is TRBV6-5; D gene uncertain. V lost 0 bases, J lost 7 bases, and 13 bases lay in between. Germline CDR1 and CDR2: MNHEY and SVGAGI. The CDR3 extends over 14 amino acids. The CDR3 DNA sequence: TGTGCCAGCAGTTACTCAGGCGATGCCGAGGAGCAGTACTTC. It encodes CASSYSGDAEEQYF.

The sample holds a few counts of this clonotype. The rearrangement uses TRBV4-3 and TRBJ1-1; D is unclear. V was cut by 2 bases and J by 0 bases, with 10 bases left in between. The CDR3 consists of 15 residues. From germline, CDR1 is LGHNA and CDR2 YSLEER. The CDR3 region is CASSQIHILNTEAFF. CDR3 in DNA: TGCGCCAGCAGCCAAATCCACATTTTGAACACTGAAGCTTTCTTT.

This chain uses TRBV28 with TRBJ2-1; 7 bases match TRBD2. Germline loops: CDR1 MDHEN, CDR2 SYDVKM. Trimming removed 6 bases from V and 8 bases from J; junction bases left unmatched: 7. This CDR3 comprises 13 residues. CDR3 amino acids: CASSRLAEDEQFF. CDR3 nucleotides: TGTGCCAGCAGCCGACTAGCCGAGGATGAGCAGTTCTTC.

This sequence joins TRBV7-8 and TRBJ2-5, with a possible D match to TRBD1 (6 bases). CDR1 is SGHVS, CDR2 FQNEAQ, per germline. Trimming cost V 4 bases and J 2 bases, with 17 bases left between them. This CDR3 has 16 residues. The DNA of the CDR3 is TGTGCCAGCAGCTCACAGGGTCTCAGGCCACAAGAGACCCAGTACTTC. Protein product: CASSSQGLRPQETQYF.

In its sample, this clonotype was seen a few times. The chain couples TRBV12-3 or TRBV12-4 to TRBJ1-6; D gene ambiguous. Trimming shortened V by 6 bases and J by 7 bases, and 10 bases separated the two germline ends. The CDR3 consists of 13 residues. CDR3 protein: CASRQANNSPLHF. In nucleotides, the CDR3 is TGTGCCAGCAGACAAGCTAACAATTCACCCCTCCACTTT.

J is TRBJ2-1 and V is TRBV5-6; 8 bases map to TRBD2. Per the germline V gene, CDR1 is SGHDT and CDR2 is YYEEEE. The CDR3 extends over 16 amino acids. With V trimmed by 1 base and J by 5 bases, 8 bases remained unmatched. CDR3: CASSLLVVSGNNEQFF. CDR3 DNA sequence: TGTGCCAGCAGCTTGCTGGTTGTTAGCGGGAACAATGAGCAGTTCTTC.

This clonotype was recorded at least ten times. CDR3 nucleotides: TGCAGTGAGGCTGGCGACACAGATACGCAGTATTTT. Its translation is CSEAGDTDTQYF. This chain uses TRBV20-1 with TRBJ2-3; D is unresolved. V was clipped by 7 bases and J by 2 bases, with 10 bases between them. CDR1 and CDR2 (germline): DFQATT, SNEGSKA (reference sequence). The CDR3 extends over 12 amino acids.

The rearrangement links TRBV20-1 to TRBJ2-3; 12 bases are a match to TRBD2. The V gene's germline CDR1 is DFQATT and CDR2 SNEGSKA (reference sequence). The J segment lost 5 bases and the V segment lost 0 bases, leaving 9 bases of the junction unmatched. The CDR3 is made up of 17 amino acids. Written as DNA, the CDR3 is TGCAGTGCTAGAGATTGGCGGACTAGCGGGGTCATAGATACGCAGTATTTT. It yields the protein CSARDWRTSGVIDTQYF.

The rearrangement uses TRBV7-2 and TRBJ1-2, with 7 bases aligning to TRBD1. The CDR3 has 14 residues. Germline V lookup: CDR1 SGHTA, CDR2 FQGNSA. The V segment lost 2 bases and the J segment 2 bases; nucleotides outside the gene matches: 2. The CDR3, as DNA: TGTGCCAGCAGCTTAATGGACAGGAACTATGGCTACACCTTC. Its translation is CASSLMDRNYGYTF.

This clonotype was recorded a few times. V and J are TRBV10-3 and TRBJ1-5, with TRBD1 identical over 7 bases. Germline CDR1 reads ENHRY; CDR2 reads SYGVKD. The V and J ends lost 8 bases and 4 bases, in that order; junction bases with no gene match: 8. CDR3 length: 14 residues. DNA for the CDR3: TGTGCCATCCAAGGGGACAGCCCTAATCAGCCCCAGCATTTT. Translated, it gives CAIQGDSPNQPQHF.

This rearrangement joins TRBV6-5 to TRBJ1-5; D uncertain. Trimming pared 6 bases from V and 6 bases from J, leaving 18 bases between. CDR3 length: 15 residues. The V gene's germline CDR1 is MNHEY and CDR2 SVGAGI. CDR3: CASSPPIRPGQPQHF. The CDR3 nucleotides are TGTGCCAGCAGCCCTCCTATCCGTCCCGGTCAGCCCCAGCATTTT.

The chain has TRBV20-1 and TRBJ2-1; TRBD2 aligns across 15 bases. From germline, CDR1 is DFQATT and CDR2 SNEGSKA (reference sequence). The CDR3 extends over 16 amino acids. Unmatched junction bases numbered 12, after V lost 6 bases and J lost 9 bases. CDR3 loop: CSAPRGLAGGQGEQFF. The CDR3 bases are TGCAGTGCCCCGCGCGGACTAGCGGGAGGGCAGGGTGAGCAGTTCTTC.